The 19 T cell receptor beta chains below were found in one sample sequenced in a study of blood T cells in healthy people across ages. A second PCR of 7 to 11 cycles used a sample-barcoded 5' primer and a J-beta primer mix. TCRdb reanalysed the 5' RACE reads using MiXCR and keeps one entry per CDR3 protein. Of some 1.6 million distinct CDR3 sequences in the sample, around 36% are singletons; the top ten hold around 11%. Sequenced material: blood. These receptors came from a woman aged 30 to 39 in good health.

The sample holds a few counts of this clonotype. The J gene is TRBJ2-5, the V gene TRBV9; D is possibly TRBD2 (5 bases). The CDR3 loop spans 16 amino acids. Germline assignment: CDR1 SGDLS and CDR2 YYNGEE. Trimming removed 3 bases at V and 1 base at J, with 16 bases between. The CDR3 sequence: CASSATPVLAQETQYF. CDR3 in DNA: TGTGCCAGCAGCGCAACCCCGGTCCTAGCCCAAGAGACCCAGTACTTC.

The table lists this clonotype with a few counts. The V call is TRBV20-1, the J call TRBJ1-1; D is perhaps TRBD1 (5 bases). Germline-derived CDR1 and CDR2 are DFQATT and SNEGSKA (reference sequence). The V end lost 5 bases, the J end lost 0 bases, and 16 bases lay between the germline ends. The CDR3 covers 15 residues. CDR3 coding DNA: TGCAGTGCTCCTCAGTCGGGGGGTCTGAACACTGAAGCTTTCTTT. Translating it yields CSAPQSGGLNTEAFF.

The rearrangement joins TRBV7-3 to TRBJ2-1, with TRBD2 matching over 8 bases. V lost 5 bases and J lost 2; bases outside the gene matches: 8. The length of the CDR3 is 16 residues. Germline CDR1 is SGHTA and CDR2 is FQGTGA. The CDR3 DNA follows: TGTGCCAGCAGCCAGCTAAGCGGGGGAACCTACAATGAGCAGTTCTTC. Protein product: CASSQLSGGTYNEQFF.

The chain combines TRBV9 with TRBJ2-1; TRBD1 agrees at 12 bases. Germline V gene data show CDR1 as SGDLS and CDR2 as YYNGEE. V was pared by 0 bases and J by 9 bases, with 7 bases of the junction left unmatched. The CDR3 spans 16 residues. CDR3 protein: CASSVDPGQGAGEQFF. Here the CDR3 DNA reads TGTGCCAGCAGCGTAGACCCGGGACAGGGGGCAGGTGAGCAGTTCTTC.

For this clonotype: One end of the junction is discordant with germline, which a read error may explain. V is TRBV12-3 or TRBV12-4 and J is TRBJ2-5; D call uncertain. The CDR3 has 14 amino acids. The CDR3 loop reads CAGSPRRIQETQYF. CDR3 sequence (DNA): TGTGCCGGCAGTCCCCGGCGCATACAAGAGACCCAGTACTTC.

V and J are TRBV6-2 or TRBV6-3 and TRBJ2-3; D may be TRBD1 or TRBD2 (5 bases each). The germline V and J ends were trimmed by 4 bases and 0 bases, with 11 bases remaining between them. This CDR3 region has 15 residues. Per germline, CDR1 MNHEY and CDR2 SVGEGT. The CDR3 region has the DNA TGTGCCAGCAGTTGGGGGTTTGAGAGCACAGATACGCAGTATTTT. Its protein is CASSWGFESTDTQYF.

This clonotype turned up a few times. The rearrangement links TRBV12-3 or TRBV12-4 to TRBJ1-2, with 7 bases aligning to TRBD1. V was clipped by 3 bases and J by 3 bases; unmatched bases: 10. The CDR3 length is 16 residues. Here the CDR3 DNA reads TGTGCCAGCAGTTTCCAAAGGGGGCAGGCACACTATGGCTACACCTTC. Amino acids: CASSFQRGQAHYGYTF.

This chain connects TRBV7-9 to TRBJ2-5; 9 bases are shared with TRBD2. J gave up 1 base and V 1 base, and 10 bases lay outside the gene matches. The CDR3 is 18 residues long. Per germline, CDR1 SEHNR and CDR2 FQNEAQ (reference sequence). CDR3 DNA sequence: TGTGCCAGCAGCTTAGGGGCCTTGGCTAGCGGGGTCCAAGAGACCCAGTACTTC. Amino acids: CASSLGALASGVQETQYF.

V gene TRBV12-3 or TRBV12-4 combines with J gene TRBJ2-5, with D hard to call. TRBJ2-7 matches the DNA end more closely, so the J call is doubtful. CDR3 length: 12 amino acids. In DNA form, the CDR3 reads TGTGCCAGCAGTCCACGGTTTAACGAGCAGTACTTC. Translated, it gives CASSPRFNEQYF.

J is TRBJ1-4 and V is TRBV6-6; maybe TRBD1 (5 bases). The germline V gene encodes CDR1 MNHNY and CDR2 SVGAGI (reference sequence). The V and J ends lost 0 bases and 8 bases respectively, with 16 bases between them. The CDR3 totals 16 residues. The CDR3 is CASSYSRDPAGEKLFF. The CDR3 DNA sequence: TGTGCCAGCAGTTACTCTCGGGACCCCGCGGGAGAAAAACTGTTTTTT.

The chain recombines TRBV12-3 or TRBV12-4 with TRBJ1-5, with D uncertain. V was trimmed by 0 bases and J by 6 bases, leaving 6 bases between them. CDR3 length equals 13 residues. Here the CDR3 reads CASSLALRQPQHF. The DNA for the CDR3 is TGTGCCAGCAGTTTAGCGCTCCGTCAGCCCCAGCATTTT.

The sample holds many counts of this clonotype. The chain couples TRBV12-3 or TRBV12-4 to TRBJ2-1; D is unclear. The V end was cut by 6 bases, the J end by 6 bases, with 3 bases between. The CDR3 sequence is 10 residues long. CDR3 loop: CASSRNEQFF. The CDR3 nucleotides read TGTGCCAGCAGCCGCAATGAGCAGTTCTTC.

V is TRBV6-2 or TRBV6-3 and J is TRBJ2-3; no definite D call. The CDR3 loop spans 14 amino acids. V gave up 6 bases and J gave up 0 bases, with 10 bases separating them. Germline V CDR1 and CDR2: MNHEY, SVGEGT. This chain's CDR3 is CASSTTTSTDTQYF. CDR3 DNA sequence: TGTGCCAGCAGCACTACGACTAGCACAGATACGCAGTATTTT.

This clonotype was observed once. The gene calls are TRBV30 and TRBJ1-2; D perhaps matches TRBD1 (6 bases). CDR1 and CDR2 from the germline V gene are GTSNPN and SVGIG (reference sequence). This CDR3 region has 12 residues. V dropped 3 bases and J dropped 6 bases, with 11 bases sitting between them. DNA for the CDR3: TGTGCCTGGAGGGCAAAGGGGGATGGCTACACCTTC. Protein product: CAWRAKGDGYTF.

In its sample, this clonotype was seen a few times. The J gene is TRBJ2-1, the V gene TRBV7-9; the D call may be TRBD1 or TRBD2 (5 bases each). The germline V gene has CDR1 SEHNR and CDR2 FQNEAQ (reference sequence). The CDR3 runs 13 residues. V shed 2 bases and J shed 5 bases, with 7 bases lying between them. The DNA of the CDR3 is TGTGCCAGCAGCTTACAGGGAGACAATGAGCAGTTCTTC. This sequence encodes CASSLQGDNEQFF.

This clonotype occurred a few times. The V gene is TRBV15, the J gene TRBJ2-3; possible D gene TRBD1, 5 bases. Germline V gives CDR1 LNHNV, CDR2 YYDKDF (reference sequence). The V end lost 6 bases, the J end lost 4 bases, and 17 bases lay between the germline ends. This CDR3 is 15 amino acids long. The CDR3 bases are TGTGCCACCAGAGTGACAGAGGCCAACTCAGATACGCAGTATTTT. This encodes CATRVTEANSDTQYF. Variable domain in full (rest from reference TRBV15 and TRBJ2-3): DAMVIQNPRYQVTQFGKPVTLSCSQTLNHNVMYWYQQKSSQAPKLLFHYYDKDFNNEADTPDNFQSRRPNTSFCFLDIRSPGLGDTAMYLCATRVTEANSDTQYFGPGTRLTVL.

The chain is built from TRBV4-1 and TRBJ2-7; 8 nucleotides align to TRBD2. The germline V gene has CDR1 MGHRA and CDR2 YSYEKL. The CDR3 is 17 amino acids. J lost 1 base, V lost 4 bases, and 12 bases had no gene match. CDR3 bases: TGCGCCAGCAGCCTCACGGGGGGGGCGGGGGCATCCTACGAGCAGTACTTC. Protein product: CASSLTGGAGASYEQYF.

This chain uses TRBV10-3 with TRBJ2-5; 12 bases map to TRBD2. Germline V CDR1 and CDR2: ENHRY, SYGVKD. The junction had 3 bases not matched to a gene; V was cut back by 3 bases and J by 4 bases. There are 15 residues in the CDR3. CDR3 nucleotides: TGTGCCATCAGTGAACCACTAGCGGGGGGAGAGACCCAGTACTTC. This encodes CAISEPLAGGETQYF.

The V gene is TRBV29-1, the J gene TRBJ1-2; TRBD1 agrees at 9 bases. The CDR3 runs 14 residues. Germline V gene data show CDR1 as SQVTM and CDR2 as ANQGSEA. Germline trimming cut 6 bases from V and 3 bases from J; bases unmatched to any gene: 8. CDR3 sequence reads: CSVDWTGADYGYTF. The CDR3 DNA reads TGCAGCGTGGATTGGACAGGGGCGGACTATGGCTACACCTTC. Complete variable domain (other parts from reference TRBV29-1 and TRBJ1-2): SAVISQKPSRDICQRGTSLTIQCQVDSQVTMMFWYRQQPGQSLTLIATANQGSEATYESGFVIDKFPISRPNLTFSTLTVSNMSPEDSSIYLCSVDWTGADYGYTFGSGTRLTVV.